The 24 T cell receptor beta chains in this list originate from one sample, sequenced in a study of T cell repertoires in cytomegalovirus infection. Using its own MiXCR run on the reads, TCRdb lists one record per CDR3 protein. The sample carries about 55,000 distinct CDR3 sequences, around a fifth recorded once. No antigen has been identified for these receptors. The sample here was CD8+ T cells from cultured PBMCs, taken from culture after CMV antigen stimulation. The source is a human donor in good health (CMV status not recorded). Some clones in this sample may be carry-over from other donors' samples.

This clonotype has ten or more counts. The genes are TRBV7-2 and TRBJ2-7, with D maybe TRBD1 (5 bases). The CDR3 is made up of 14 amino acids. Deletions cut 5 bases from V and 0 bases from J, with 11 bases between. Germline V gene sequence: CDR1 SGHTA, CDR2 FQGNSA. CDR3 sequence (DNA): TGTGCCAGCAGCCTTGGACACGGCTCCTACGAGCAGTACTTC. The encoded protein is CASSLGHGSYEQYF.

The chain carries TRBV6-5 and TRBJ2-7, with D possibly matching TRBD2 (6 bases). The CDR3 is made up of 14 amino acids. Germline loops: CDR1 MNHEY, CDR2 SVGAGI. Trimming left V 0 bases short and J 3 bases short, with 9 bases between. CDR3 sequence: CASSYSGGGYEQYF. Here the CDR3 DNA reads TGTGCCAGCAGTTACTCGGGAGGAGGCTACGAGCAGTACTTC.

This clonotype has more than one count but fewer than ten. The chain is built from TRBV7-2 and TRBJ1-1; TRBD1 agrees at 7 bases. CDR1 and CDR2 (germline): SGHTA, FQGNSA. The trim removed 3 bases at V and 7 bases at J, leaving 2 bases unmatched. The CDR3 is made up of 12 amino acids. The CDR3 region is CASSLGQFEAFF. CDR3 sequence (DNA): TGTGCCAGCAGCTTGGGACAGTTTGAAGCTTTCTTT.

The table lists this clonotype with a few counts. The chain employs TRBV27 and TRBJ2-1; 11 nucleotides line up with TRBD2. J was trimmed by 5 bases and V by 6 bases; bases with no gene match: 3. Germline values: CDR1 MNHEY, CDR2 SMNVEV (reference sequence). The CDR3 consists of 14 residues. The CDR3 is CASRTSGSHNEQFF. CDR3 bases: TGTGCCAGCAGAACTAGCGGGAGTCACAATGAGCAGTTCTTC.

The rearrangement joins TRBV11-1 to TRBJ2-1; D gene uncertain. Germline loops: CDR1 SGHAT, CDR2 FQDESV (reference sequence). The CDR3 covers 18 residues. With 0 bases removed from V and 2 bases from J, the gap between germline ends came to 17 bases. CDR3 region: CASSLALAESIAYNEQFF. CDR3 in DNA: TGTGCCAGCAGCTTAGCGTTGGCGGAGTCCATAGCCTACAATGAGCAGTTCTTC.

The chain is built from TRBV7-6 and TRBJ1-1; D might be TRBD1 (5 bases). Germline values: CDR1 SGHVS, CDR2 FNYEAQ. CDR3 length equals 18 residues. Trimming stripped 2 bases from V and 6 bases from J, with 25 bases between. CDR3 in DNA: TGTGCCAGCAGCTTACGACACGGGGGGGGAGAAGTAAAGGCTGAAGCTTTCTTT. As protein: CASSLRHGGGEVKAEAFF.

This clonotype was seen only a few times. V is TRBV19 and J is TRBJ1-1; D ambiguous. The CDR3 has 17 amino acids. Germline V gene data show CDR1 as LNHDA and CDR2 as SQIVND (reference sequence). The V end was cut by 5 bases, the J end by 0 bases, with 19 bases between. Here the CDR3 reads CASSVTSRSQMNTEAFF. DNA of the CDR3: TGTGCCAGTAGTGTCACAAGCCGAAGCCAAATGAACACTGAAGCTTTCTTT.

This CDR3 is CASSFPTPRRELFF. The CDR3 DNA reads as TGTGCCAGCAGCTTTCCCACCCCCCGGAGGGAGCTGTTTTTT. The genes are TRBV7-9 and TRBJ2-2, with no clear D. In germline, CDR1 is SEHNR, CDR2 FQNEAQ (reference sequence). This CDR3 comprises 14 residues. V lost 3 bases to trimming and J lost 9 bases, with 14 bases between them.

The chain recombines TRBV20-1 with TRBJ2-2, with a tentative D call TRBD2 (5 bases). V was shortened by 0 bases and J by 0 bases, with 11 bases between the two germline ends. Germline-derived CDR1 and CDR2 are DFQATT and SNEGSKA (reference sequence). The CDR3 loop spans 16 amino acids. The CDR3 bases are TGCAGTGCTAGAGATTGGAGCGGAGCGAACACCGGGGAGCTGTTTTTT. This encodes CSARDWSGANTGELFF.

V and J are TRBV11-3 and TRBJ2-7, with a tentative D call TRBD1 (5 bases). The ends were cut back, 4 bases at V and 6 bases at J, with 13 bases in the middle. The CDR3 loop spans 13 amino acids. Germline CDR1 and CDR2: SGHNT and YENEEA. CDR3 nucleotide sequence: TGTGCCAGCAGCTGGGGAAGGGGTACCGAGCAGTACTTC. Residues: CASSWGRGTEQYF. Variable domain in full (rest from reference TRBV11-3 and TRBJ2-7): EAGVVQSPRYKIIEKKQPVAFWCNPISGHNTLYWYLQNLGQGPELLIRYENEEAVDDSQLPKDRFSAERLKGVDSTLKIQPAELGDSAVYLCASSWGRGTEQYFGPGTRLTVT.

V is TRBV6-8 and J is TRBJ1-1; unclear D gene. This CDR3 comprises 15 residues. With 4 bases removed from V and 1 base from J, the gap between germline ends came to 13 bases. Per the germline V gene, CDR1 is MNHGY and CDR2 is SAAAGT. The CDR3 reads CASSSGPAGNTEAFF. CDR3 nucleotides: TGTGCCAGCAGTTCCGGGCCAGCAGGGAACACTGAAGCTTTCTTT.

This clonotype has a handful of counts. This sequence joins TRBV15 and TRBJ1-1; D ambiguous. Per germline, CDR1 LNHNV and CDR2 YYDKDF (reference sequence). V dropped 0 bases and J dropped 1 base, with 6 bases sitting between them. The CDR3 contains 14 residues. The CDR3 reads CATSREYQNTEAFF. The CDR3 nucleotides are TGTGCCACCAGCAGAGAATACCAGAACACTGAAGCTTTCTTT.

The chain has TRBV19 and TRBJ2-7, with a possible D match to TRBD2 (6 bases). The V and J ends lost 2 bases and 4 bases respectively, with 12 bases between them. The CDR3 consists of 14 residues. Germline CDR1 and CDR2: LNHDA and SQIVND (reference sequence). The CDR3 sequence: CASSIIGSTYEQYF. Written as DNA, the CDR3 is TGTGCCAGTAGTATAATCGGGAGTACGTACGAGCAGTACTTC. The full variable domain, in which reference TRBV19 and TRBJ2-7 provide the parts outside the CDR3, is DGGITQSPKYLFRKEGQNVTLSCEQNLNHDAMYWYRQDPGQGLRLIYYSQIVNDFQKGDIAEGYSVSREKKESFPLTVTSAQKNPTAFYLCASSIIGSTYEQYFGPGTRLTVT.

The sample holds a few counts of this clonotype. This chain's CDR3 is CASSEFNQPQHF. CDR3 coding DNA: TGTGCCAGCAGCGAGTTCAATCAGCCCCAGCATTTT. This chain connects TRBV28 to TRBJ1-5; D unresolved. The CDR3 extends over 12 amino acids. Trimming stripped 6 bases from V and 3 bases from J, with 6 bases between. Germline V gene lookup returns CDR1 MDHEN and CDR2 SYDVKM.

This clonotype is judged medium-sized (0.01 to 0.1%). The rearrangement joins TRBV2 to TRBJ1-1; unclear D gene. Germline V gene sequence: CDR1 SNHLY, CDR2 FYNNEI. V was pared by 4 bases and J by 4 bases, with 4 bases between. The CDR3 spans 11 residues. The CDR3 loop is CASSVGTEAFF. The DNA of the CDR3 is TGTGCCAGCAGTGTGGGCACTGAAGCTTTCTTT.

The rearrangement joins TRBV7-2 to TRBJ2-7, with TRBD1 identical over 9 bases. The CDR3 loop spans 15 amino acids. J was trimmed by 4 bases and V by 3 bases; bases with no gene match: 7. CDR1 is SGHTA, CDR2 FQGNSA, per germline. In DNA form, the CDR3 reads TGTGCCAGCAGCTTTTACCGGGACAGGGTGTACGAGCAGTACTTC. Protein: CASSFYRDRVYEQYF.

This chain links TRBV4-3 with TRBJ2-7, with D tentatively TRBD1 (7 bases). CDR1 and CDR2 from the germline V gene are LGHNA and YSLEER. The CDR3 extends over 16 amino acids. Deletions cut 0 bases from V and 4 bases from J, with 16 bases between. The CDR3: CASSQDIGGGGYEQYF. CDR3 nucleotides: TGCGCCAGCAGCCAAGATATCGGAGGGGGCGGATACGAGCAGTACTTC.

The chain combines TRBV7-2 with TRBJ2-1; 8 bases align to TRBD2. Losses at the gene ends were 2 bases for V and 4 bases for J; bases not matched to a gene: 10. The CDR3 runs 17 residues. Germline-derived CDR1 and CDR2 are SGHTA and FQGNSA. The chain's CDR3 is CASSLSSGTSNYNEQFF. The CDR3 bases are TGTGCCAGCAGCTTATCTTCCGGGACTAGTAATTACAATGAGCAGTTCTTC.

The genes are TRBV6-5 and TRBJ1-2; D is perhaps TRBD1 (5 bases). This CDR3 has 13 residues. Germline V gene sequence: CDR1 MNHEY, CDR2 SVGAGI. The V and J ends lost 8 bases and 2 bases respectively, with 12 bases between them. CDR3 region: CASRSGGNYGYTF. The CDR3 DNA sequence: TGTGCCAGCCGGAGTGGGGGAAACTATGGCTACACCTTC.

V usage is TRBV12-3 or TRBV12-4 and J usage is TRBJ2-5; 7 nucleotides line up with TRBD2. The length of the CDR3 is 14 residues. The trim removed 6 bases at V and 3 bases at J, leaving 7 bases unmatched. The CDR3 region is CASRPSSGEETQYF. CDR3 bases: TGTGCCAGCAGACCATCTAGCGGAGAAGAGACCCAGTACTTC.

In this sample, this clonotype turned up a few times. V is TRBV4-2 and J is TRBJ2-7, with a weak D call TRBD1 (6 bases). Trimming removed 0 bases from V and 0 bases from J, with 12 bases in between. The CDR3 consists of 16 residues. CDR1 and CDR2 from the germline V gene are LGHNA and YNFKEQ. The CDR3 bases are TGTGCCAGCAGCCAAGAAAGGGCAGGGGACTCCTACGAGCAGTACTTC. Translated: CASSQERAGDSYEQYF.

This clonotype came up a few times. The CDR3 sequence is CASRSSAGVNEQFF. Here the CDR3 DNA reads TGTGCCAGCAGGTCTTCCGCGGGGGTCAATGAGCAGTTCTTC. This chain links TRBV7-9 with TRBJ2-1; 7 bases line up with TRBD2. CDR1 is SEHNR and CDR2 is FQNEAQ in the germline V gene (reference sequence). CDR3 length equals 14 residues. V shed 6 bases and J 6 bases; nucleotides not matched to a gene: 8. Based on the CDR3 plus reference TRBV7-9 and TRBJ2-1, the full variable domain is DTGVSQNPRHKITKRGQNVTFRCDPISEHNRLYWYRQTLGQGPEFLTYFQNEAQLEKSRLLSDRFSAERPKGSFSTLEIQRTEQGDSAMYLCASRSSAGVNEQFFGPGTRLTVL.

The CDR3 reads CASSALGGGLGEQFF. The CDR3 DNA reads TGTGCCAGTAGCGCACTGGGCGGAGGACTGGGGGAGCAGTTCTTC. The rearrangement joins TRBV19 to TRBJ2-1; D is perhaps TRBD2 (5 bases). V lost 6 bases and J 10 bases, leaving 22 bases between the germline ends. The V gene's germline CDR1 is LNHDA and CDR2 SQIVND (reference sequence). The CDR3 spans 15 residues.

V usage is TRBV28 and J usage is TRBJ2-7; the match to TRBD2 covers 9 bases. Trimming cost V 10 bases and J 5 bases; bases outside gene matches: 9. Germline loops: CDR1 MDHEN, CDR2 SYDVKM. The CDR3 has 13 residues. CDR3 sequence: CATLAGRYDEQYF. DNA for the CDR3: TGTGCCACCCTAGCGGGACGATACGACGAGCAGTACTTC.